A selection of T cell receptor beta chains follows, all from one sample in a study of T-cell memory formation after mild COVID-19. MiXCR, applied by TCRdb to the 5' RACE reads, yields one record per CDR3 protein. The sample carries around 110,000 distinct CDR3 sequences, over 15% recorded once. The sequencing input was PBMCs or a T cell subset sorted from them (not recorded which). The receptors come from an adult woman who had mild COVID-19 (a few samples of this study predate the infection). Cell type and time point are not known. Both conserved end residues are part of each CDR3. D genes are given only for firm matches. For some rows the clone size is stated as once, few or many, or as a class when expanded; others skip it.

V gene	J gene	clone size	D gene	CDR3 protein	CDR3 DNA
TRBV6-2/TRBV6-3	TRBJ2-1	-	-	CASSRASSHNEQFF	TGTGCCAGCAGTCGGGCTAGCTCACACAATGAGCAGTTCTTC
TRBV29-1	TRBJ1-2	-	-	CSVDTDHNYGYTF	TGCAGCGTTGACACAGACCATAACTATGGCTACACCTTC
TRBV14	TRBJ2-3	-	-	CASSQDRGDTQYF	TGTGCCAGCAGCCAAGATCGAGGAGATACGCAGTATTTT
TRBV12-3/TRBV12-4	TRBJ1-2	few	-	CASSFLESPNYGYTF	-
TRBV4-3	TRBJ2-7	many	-	CASSQDRDYEQYF	TGCGCCAGCAGCCAAGATCGGGACTACGAGCAGTACTTC
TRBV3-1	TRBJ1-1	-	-	CASSQDRGMNTEAFF	TGTGCCAGCAGCCAAGACAGGGGAATGAACACTGAAGCTTTCTTT
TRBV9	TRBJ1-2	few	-	CASSVSGGAVYGYTF	TGTGCCAGCAGCGTAAGCGGTGGGGCGGTCTATGGCTACACCTTC
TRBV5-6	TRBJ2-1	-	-	CAGGIYRSNEQFF	TGTGCCGGGGGTATATATAGAAGCAATGAGCAGTTCTTC
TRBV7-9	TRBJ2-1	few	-	CASSLVAGAYNEQFF	TGTGCCAGCAGCTTAGTCGCAGGAGCCTACAATGAGCAGTTCTTC
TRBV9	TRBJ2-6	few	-	CASSVSGDPGANVLTF	TGTGCCAGCAGCGTTTCCGGGGACCCTGGGGCCAACGTCCTGACTTTC
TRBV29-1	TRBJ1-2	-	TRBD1	CSVADRGHGYTF	TGCAGCGTTGCAGACAGGGGGCATGGCTACACCTTC
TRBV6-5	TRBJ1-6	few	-	CASSYRAGVNSPLHF	TGTGCCAGCAGTTACCGTGCAGGGGTGAATTCACCCCTCCACTTT
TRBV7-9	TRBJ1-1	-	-	CASSPSRAEAFF	TGTGCCAGCAGCCCAAGCCGAGCTGAAGCTTTCTTT
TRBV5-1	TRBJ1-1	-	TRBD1	CASSYRGPNEAFF	TGCGCCAGCAGCTACAGGGGTCCAAACGAAGCTTTCTTT
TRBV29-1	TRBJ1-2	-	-	CSVAVGDGYGYTF	TGCAGCGTTGCTGTGGGGGACGGCTATGGCTACACCTTC
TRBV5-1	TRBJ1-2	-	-	CASSSDGSNGYTF	TGCGCCAGCAGCTCGGACGGGTCCAATGGCTACACCTTC
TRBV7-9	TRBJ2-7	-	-	CASNPPRSSYEQYF	TGTGCCAGCAACCCCCCCAGGAGCTCCTACGAGCAGTACTTC
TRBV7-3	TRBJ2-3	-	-	CASSFTRGGTGNTQYF	TGTGCCAGCAGCTTTACTCGCGGGGGGACAGGGAATACGCAGTATTTT
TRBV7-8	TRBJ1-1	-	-	CASSRGAGNTEAFF	TGTGCCAGCAGCCGCGGGGCTGGGAACACTGAAGCTTTCTTT
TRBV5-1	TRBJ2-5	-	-	CASSYRETNRETQYF	TGCGCCAGCAGCTACCGCGAGACAAATAGGGAGACCCAGTACTTC
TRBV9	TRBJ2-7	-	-	CASSVDGSPYEQYF	TGTGCCAGCAGCGTAGATGGCAGTCCCTACGAGCAGTACTTC
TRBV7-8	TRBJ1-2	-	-	CASSSNPEEYGYTF	TGTGCCAGCAGCTCAAATCCGGAAGAGTATGGCTACACCTTC
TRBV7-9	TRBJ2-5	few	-	CASSLLSGNYHEETQYF	TGTGCCAGCAGCTTACTCTCGGGGAACTACCATGAAGAGACCCAGTACTTC
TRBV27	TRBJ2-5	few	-	CASSFKETQYF	TGTGCCAGCAGTTTTAAAGAGACCCAGTACTTC
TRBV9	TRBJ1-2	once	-	CASSVDGTAAGYTF	TGTGCCAGCAGCGTAGATGGGACGGCTGCTGGCTACACCTTC
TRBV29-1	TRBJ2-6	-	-	CSALGNSPGANVLTF	TGCAGCGCCTTGGGGAACTCACCTGGGGCCAACGTCCTGACTTTC
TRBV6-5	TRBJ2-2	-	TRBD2	CASSSRGRPGELFF	TGTGCCAGCAGCTCCCGCGGGAGACCCGGGGAGCTGTTTTTT
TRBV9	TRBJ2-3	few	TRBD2	CASALAGYTDTQYF	TGTGCCAGCGCTCTAGCGGGGTACACAGATACGCAGTATTTT
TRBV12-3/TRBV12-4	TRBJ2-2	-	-	CASSFRSGELFF	TGTGCCAGCAGTTTCAGGTCCGGGGAGCTGTTTTTT
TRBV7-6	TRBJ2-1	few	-	CASSLVSSGLFF	TGTGCCAGCAGCTTAGTCTCGAGCGGACTGTTCTTC
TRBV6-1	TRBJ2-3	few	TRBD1	CASSQGVDTDTQYF	TGTGCCAGCAGCCAGGGGGTCGACACAGATACGCAGTATTTT
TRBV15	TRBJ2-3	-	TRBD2	CATSSSGLAFVGADTQYF	TGTGCCACCAGCAGTTCGGGACTAGCATTCGTTGGGGCAGATACGCAGTATTTT